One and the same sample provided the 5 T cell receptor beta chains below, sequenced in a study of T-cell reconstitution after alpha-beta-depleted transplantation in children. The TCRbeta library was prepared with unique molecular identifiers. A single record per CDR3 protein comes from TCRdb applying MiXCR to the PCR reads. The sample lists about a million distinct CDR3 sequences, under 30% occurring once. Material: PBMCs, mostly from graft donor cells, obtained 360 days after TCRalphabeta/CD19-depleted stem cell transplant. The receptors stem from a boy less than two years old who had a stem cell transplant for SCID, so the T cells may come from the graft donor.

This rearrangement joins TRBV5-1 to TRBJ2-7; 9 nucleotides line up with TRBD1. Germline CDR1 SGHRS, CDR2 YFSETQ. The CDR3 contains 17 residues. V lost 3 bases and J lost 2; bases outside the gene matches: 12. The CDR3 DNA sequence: TGCGCCAGCAGCTACCGGGACAGGGATCGGTCCACCTACGAGCAGTACTTC. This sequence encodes CASSYRDRDRSTYEQYF.

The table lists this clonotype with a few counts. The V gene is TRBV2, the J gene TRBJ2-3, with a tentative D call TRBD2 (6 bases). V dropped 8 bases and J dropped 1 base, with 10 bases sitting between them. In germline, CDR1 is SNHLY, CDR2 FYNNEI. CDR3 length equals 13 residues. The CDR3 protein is CASHERGTDTQYF. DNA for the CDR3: TGTGCCAGCCATGAGCGGGGCACAGATACGCAGTATTTT.

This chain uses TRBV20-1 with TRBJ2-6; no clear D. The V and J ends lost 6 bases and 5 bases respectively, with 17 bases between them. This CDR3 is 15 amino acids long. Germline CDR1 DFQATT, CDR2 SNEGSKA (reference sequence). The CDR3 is CSAQRTPSWANVLTF. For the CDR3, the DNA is TGCAGTGCCCAAAGGACCCCGTCTTGGGCCAACGTCCTGACTTTC.

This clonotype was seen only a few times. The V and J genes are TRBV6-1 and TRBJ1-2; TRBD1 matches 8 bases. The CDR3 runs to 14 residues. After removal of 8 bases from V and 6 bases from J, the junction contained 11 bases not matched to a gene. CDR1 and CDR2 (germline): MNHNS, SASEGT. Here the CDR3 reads CASRLRGRVDGYTF. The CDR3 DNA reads TGTGCCAGCCGCCTCAGGGGGCGCGTCGATGGCTACACCTTC.

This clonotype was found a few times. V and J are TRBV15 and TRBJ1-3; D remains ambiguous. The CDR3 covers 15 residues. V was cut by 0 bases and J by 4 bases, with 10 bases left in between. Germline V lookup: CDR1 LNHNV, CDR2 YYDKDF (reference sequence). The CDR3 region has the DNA TGTGCCACCAGCAGAGAAGGCGGCTACGGAAACACCATATATTTT. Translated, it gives CATSREGGYGNTIYF.